Sequencing of this T cell receptor beta chain was carried out in a study of T cell clonality in common variable immunodeficiency. Clones were sequenced by immunoSEQ multiplex PCR, and TCRdb holds only the in-frame ones, with some missing. This repertoire holds 50,000 to 55,000 clones, and none appear only once. This clone was counted at least ten times. The observed sequence ends 3 residues before the CDR3 terminus, with the missing tail filled in from the germline J gene. The CDR3 consists of 13 residues. Germline V gene lookup returns CDR1 SEHNR and CDR2 FQNEAQ (reference sequence). The chain carries TRBV7-9 and TRBJ1-2, with TRBD1 matching over 7 bases. Sequenced material: peripheral blood mononuclear cells. The clonotype was recovered from a person aged 18-70 years in good health. The CDR3 here is CASSVTGELGYTF. The DNA read from the CDR3 is TGTGCCAGCAGCGTAACAGGGGAGTTGGGC. Full variable domain (outside the CDR3, taken from reference TRBV7-9 and TRBJ1-2): DTGVSQNPRHKITKRGQNVTFRCDPISEHNRLYWYRQTLGQGPEFLTYFQNEAQLEKSRLLSDRFSAERPKGSFSTLEIQRTEQGDSAMYLCASSVTGELGYTFGSGTRLTVV.